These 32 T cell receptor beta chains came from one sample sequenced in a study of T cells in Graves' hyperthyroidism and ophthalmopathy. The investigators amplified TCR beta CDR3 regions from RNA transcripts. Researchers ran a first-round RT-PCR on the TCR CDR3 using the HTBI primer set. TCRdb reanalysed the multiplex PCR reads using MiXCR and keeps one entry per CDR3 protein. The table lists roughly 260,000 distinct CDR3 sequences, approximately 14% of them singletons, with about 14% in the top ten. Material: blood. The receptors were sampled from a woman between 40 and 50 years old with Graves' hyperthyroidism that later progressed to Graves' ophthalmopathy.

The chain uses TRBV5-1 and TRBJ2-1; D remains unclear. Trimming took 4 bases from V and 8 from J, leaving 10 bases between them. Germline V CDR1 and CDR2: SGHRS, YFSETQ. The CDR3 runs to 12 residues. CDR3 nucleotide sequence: TGCGCCAGCAGCCAAAACTGGGATGAGCAGTTCTTC. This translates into CASSQNWDEQFF.

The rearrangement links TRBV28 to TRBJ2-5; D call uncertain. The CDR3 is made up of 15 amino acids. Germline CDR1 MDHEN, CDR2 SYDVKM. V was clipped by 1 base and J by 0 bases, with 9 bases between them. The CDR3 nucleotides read TGTGCCAGCAGTTTATTAACACTATACCAAGAGACCCAGTACTTC. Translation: CASSLLTLYQETQYF.

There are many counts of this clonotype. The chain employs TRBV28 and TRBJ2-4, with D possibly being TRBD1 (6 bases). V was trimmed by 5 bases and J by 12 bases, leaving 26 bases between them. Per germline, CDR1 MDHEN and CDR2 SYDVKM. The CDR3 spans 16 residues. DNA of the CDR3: TGTGCCAGCAGTCTATTCCCCGGGACAAGAACCGTCGCTCAGTACTTC. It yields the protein CASSLFPGTRTVAQYF.

The CDR3 loop is CASSLADRSFNNEQFF. Here the CDR3 DNA reads TGTGCCAGCAGCTTAGCGGACAGGAGCTTCAACAATGAGCAGTTCTTC. The chain couples TRBV11-2 to TRBJ2-1, with 7 bases aligning to TRBD1. Germline trimming cut 1 base from V and 5 bases from J; bases unmatched to any gene: 8. CDR1 and CDR2 from the germline V gene are SGHAT and FQNNGV. The CDR3 runs to 16 residues.

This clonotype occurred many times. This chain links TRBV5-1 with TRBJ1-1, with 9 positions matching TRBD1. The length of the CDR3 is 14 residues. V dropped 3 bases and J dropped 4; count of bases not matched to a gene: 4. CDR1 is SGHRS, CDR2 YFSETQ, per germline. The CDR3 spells CASSSTGGGTEAFF. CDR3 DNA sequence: TGCGCCAGCAGCTCGACAGGGGGGGGCACTGAAGCTTTCTTT.

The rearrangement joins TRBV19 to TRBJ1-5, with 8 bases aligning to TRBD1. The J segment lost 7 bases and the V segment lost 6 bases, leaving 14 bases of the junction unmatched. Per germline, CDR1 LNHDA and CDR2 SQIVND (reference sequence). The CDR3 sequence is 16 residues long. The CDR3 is CASRNWSDRVKQPQHF. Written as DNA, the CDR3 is TGTGCCAGTAGGAATTGGTCGGACAGGGTGAAACAGCCCCAGCATTTT.

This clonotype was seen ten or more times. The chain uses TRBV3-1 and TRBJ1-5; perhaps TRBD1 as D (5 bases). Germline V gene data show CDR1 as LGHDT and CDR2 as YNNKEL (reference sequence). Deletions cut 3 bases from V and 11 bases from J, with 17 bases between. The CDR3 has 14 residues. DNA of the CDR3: TGTGCCAGCAGCCATGGGACCGCGGGTGGAGCCCAGCATTTT. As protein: CASSHGTAGGAQHF.

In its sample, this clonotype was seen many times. The DNA for the CDR3 is TGTGCCAGCAGTACCAGGACGTCAGAGCAGTTCTTC. Amino acid sequence: CASSTRTSEQFF. V is TRBV6-1 and J is TRBJ2-1; D is ambiguous. There are 12 residues in the CDR3. Germline values: CDR1 MNHNS, CDR2 SASEGT. V shed 5 bases and J shed 10 bases, with 12 bases lying between them.

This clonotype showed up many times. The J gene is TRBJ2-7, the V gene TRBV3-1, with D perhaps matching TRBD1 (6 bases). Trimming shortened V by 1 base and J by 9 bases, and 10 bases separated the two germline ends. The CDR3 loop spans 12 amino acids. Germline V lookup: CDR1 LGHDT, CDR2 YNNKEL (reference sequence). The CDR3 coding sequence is TGTGCCAGCAGCCAAGCAGGGGCCAGGCAGTACTTC. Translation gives CASSQAGARQYF.

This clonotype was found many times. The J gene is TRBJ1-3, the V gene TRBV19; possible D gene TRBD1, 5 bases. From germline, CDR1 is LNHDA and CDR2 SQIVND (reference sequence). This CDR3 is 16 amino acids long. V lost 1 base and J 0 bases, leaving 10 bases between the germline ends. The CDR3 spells CASSIAGTLSGNTIYF. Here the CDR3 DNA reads TGTGCCAGTAGTATAGCCGGGACCCTCTCTGGAAACACCATATATTTT.

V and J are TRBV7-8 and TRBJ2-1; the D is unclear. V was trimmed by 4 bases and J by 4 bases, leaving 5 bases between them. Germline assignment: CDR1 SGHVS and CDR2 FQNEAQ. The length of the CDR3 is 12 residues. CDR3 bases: TGTGCCAGCAGCTCCAAGTACAATGAGCAGTTCTTC. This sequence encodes CASSSKYNEQFF.

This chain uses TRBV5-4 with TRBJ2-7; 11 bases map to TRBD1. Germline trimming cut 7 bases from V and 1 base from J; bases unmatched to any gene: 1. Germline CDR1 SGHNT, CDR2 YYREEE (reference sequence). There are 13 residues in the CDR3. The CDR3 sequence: CASRDRGSYEQYF. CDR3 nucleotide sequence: TGTGCCAGCCGGGACAGGGGGTCCTACGAGCAGTACTTC.

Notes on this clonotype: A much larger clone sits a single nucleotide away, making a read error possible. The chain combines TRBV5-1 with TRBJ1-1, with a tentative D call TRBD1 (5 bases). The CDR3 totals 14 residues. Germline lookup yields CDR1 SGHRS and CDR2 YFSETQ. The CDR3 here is CASSPGLMNTETFF. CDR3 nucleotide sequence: TGCGCCAGCAGCCCGGGACTCATGAACACTGAAACTTTCTTT.

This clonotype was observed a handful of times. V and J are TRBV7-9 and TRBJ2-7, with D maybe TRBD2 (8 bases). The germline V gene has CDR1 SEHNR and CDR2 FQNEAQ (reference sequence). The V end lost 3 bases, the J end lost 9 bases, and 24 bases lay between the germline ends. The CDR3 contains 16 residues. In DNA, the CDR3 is TGTGCCAGCAGCTTCTCGTTGGGACTAGAACCAGGGGGGCAGTACTTC. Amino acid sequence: CASSFSLGLEPGGQYF.

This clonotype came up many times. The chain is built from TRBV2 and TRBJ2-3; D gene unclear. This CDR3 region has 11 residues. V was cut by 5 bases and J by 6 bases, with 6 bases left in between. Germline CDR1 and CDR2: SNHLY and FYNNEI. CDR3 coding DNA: TGTGCCAGCAGTCAGTCTGATACGCAGTATTTT. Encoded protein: CASSQSDTQYF.

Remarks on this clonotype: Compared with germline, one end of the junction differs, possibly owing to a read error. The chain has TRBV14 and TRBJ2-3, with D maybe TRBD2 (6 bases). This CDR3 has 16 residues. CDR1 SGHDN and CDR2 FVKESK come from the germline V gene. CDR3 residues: CASSQGRGGSTDTQCF. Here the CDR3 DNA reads TGTGCCAGCAGCCAAGGTCGAGGAGGGAGCACAGATACTCAGTGTTTT.

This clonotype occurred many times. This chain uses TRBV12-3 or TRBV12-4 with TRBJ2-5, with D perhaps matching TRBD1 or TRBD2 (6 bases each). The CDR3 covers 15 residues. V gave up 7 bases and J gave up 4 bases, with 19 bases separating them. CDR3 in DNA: TGTGCCAGCACCCCCGAAGGGGGGCCGAGAGAGACCCAGTACTTC. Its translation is CASTPEGGPRETQYF.

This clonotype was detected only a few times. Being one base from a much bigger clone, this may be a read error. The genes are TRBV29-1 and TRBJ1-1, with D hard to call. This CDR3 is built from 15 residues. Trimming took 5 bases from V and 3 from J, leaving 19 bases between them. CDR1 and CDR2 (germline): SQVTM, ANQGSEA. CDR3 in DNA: TGCAGCGTTATCCGGCCAGGTCGGAGGGACACTGAAGCTTTCTTT. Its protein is CSVIRPGRRDTEAFF.

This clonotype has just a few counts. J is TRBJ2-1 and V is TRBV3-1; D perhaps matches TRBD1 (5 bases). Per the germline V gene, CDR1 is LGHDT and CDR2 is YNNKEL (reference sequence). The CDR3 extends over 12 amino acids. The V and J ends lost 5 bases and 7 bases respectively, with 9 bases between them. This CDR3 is CASSRGPNEQFF. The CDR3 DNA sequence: TGTGCCAGCAGCAGGGGCCCGAATGAGCAGTTCTTC.

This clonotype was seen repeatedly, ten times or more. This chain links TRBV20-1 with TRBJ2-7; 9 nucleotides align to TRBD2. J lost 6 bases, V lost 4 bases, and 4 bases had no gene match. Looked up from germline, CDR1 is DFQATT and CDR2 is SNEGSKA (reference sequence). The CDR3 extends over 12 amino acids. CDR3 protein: CSATLAGVEQYF. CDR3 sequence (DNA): TGCAGTGCTACCTTAGCGGGAGTCGAGCAGTACTTC.

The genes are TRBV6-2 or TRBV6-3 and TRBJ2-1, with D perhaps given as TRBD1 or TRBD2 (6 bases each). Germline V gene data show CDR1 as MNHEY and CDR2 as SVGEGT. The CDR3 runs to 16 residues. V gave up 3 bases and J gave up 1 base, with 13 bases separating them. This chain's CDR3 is CASSYVGGTSYNEQFF. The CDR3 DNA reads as TGTGCCAGCAGTTATGTCGGCGGGACATCCTACAATGAGCAGTTCTTC.

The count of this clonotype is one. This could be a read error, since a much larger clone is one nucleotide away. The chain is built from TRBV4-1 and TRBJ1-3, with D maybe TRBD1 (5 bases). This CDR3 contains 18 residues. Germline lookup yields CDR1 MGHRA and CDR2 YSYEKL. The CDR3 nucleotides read TGCACCAGCAGCCAAGGTGTCGGGGGGTCCGCTGTTGGAAACACCATATATTTT. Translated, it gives CTSSQGVGGSAVGNTIYF.

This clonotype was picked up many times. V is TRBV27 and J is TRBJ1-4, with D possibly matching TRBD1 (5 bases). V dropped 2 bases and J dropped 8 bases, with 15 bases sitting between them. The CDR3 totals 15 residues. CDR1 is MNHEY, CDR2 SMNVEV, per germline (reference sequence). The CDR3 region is CASSLQGLFMEKLFF. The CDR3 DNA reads TGTGCCAGCAGTTTACAGGGCCTTTTTATGGAAAAACTGTTTTTT.

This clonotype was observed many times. This CDR3 reads CASSLQGAHHEQYF. The DNA of the CDR3 is TGTGCCAGCAGTTTACAGGGGGCGCACCACGAGCAGTACTTC. The chain is built from TRBV27 and TRBJ2-7; TRBD1 agrees at 8 bases. The CDR3 extends over 14 amino acids. From germline, CDR1 is MNHEY and CDR2 SMNVEV (reference sequence). The J segment lost 5 bases and the V segment lost 2 bases, leaving 5 bases of the junction unmatched.

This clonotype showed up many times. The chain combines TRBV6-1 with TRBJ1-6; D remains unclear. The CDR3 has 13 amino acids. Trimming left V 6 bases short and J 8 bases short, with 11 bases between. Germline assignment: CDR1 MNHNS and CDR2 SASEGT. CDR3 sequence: CASRFPGDSPLHF. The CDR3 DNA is TGTGCCAGCAGGTTCCCTGGGGATTCACCCCTCCACTTT.

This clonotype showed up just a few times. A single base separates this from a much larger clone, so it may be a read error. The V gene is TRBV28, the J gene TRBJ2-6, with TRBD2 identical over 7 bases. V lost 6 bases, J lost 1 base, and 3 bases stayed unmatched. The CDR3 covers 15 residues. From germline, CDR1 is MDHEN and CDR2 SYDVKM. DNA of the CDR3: TGTGCCAGCAGAAGGGAGGGTTCTGGGGCCAACGTCCTGACTTTC. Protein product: CASRREGSGANVLTF.

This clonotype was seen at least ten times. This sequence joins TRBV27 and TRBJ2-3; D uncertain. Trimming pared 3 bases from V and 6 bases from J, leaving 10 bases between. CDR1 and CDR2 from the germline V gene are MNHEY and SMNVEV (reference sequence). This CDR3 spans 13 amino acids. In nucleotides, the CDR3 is TGTGCCAGCAGTTTGGTAGCATCGGATACGCAGTATTTT. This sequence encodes CASSLVASDTQYF.

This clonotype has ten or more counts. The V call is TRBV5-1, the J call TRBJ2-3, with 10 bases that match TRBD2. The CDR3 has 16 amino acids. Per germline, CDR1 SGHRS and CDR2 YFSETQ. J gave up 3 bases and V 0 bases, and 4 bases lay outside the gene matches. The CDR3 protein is CASSLGGTSVTDTQYF. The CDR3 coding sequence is TGCGCCAGCAGCTTGGGGGGGACTAGCGTGACAGATACGCAGTATTTT.

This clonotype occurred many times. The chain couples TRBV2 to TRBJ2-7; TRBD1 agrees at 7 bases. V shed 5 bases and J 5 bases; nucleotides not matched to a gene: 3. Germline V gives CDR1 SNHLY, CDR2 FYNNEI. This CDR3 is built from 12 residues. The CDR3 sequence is CASSFTGDEQYF. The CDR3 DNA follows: TGTGCCAGCAGTTTTACAGGGGACGAGCAGTACTTC.

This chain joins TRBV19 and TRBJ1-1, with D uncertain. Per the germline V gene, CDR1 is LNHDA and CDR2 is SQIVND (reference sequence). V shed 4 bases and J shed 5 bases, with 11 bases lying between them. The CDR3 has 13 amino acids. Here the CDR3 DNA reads TGTGCCAGTAGTAAAAGAGGTCTGACTGAAGCTTTCTTT. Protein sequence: CASSKRGLTEAFF. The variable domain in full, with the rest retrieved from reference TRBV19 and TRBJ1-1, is DGGITQSPKYLFRKEGQNVTLSCEQNLNHDAMYWYRQDPGQGLRLIYYSQIVNDFQKGDIAEGYSVSREKKESFPLTVTSAQKNPTAFYLCASSKRGLTEAFFGQGTRLTVV.

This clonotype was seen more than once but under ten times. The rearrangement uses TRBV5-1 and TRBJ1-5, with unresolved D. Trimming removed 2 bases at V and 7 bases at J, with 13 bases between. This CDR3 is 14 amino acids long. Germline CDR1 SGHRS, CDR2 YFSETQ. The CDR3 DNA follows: TGCGCCAGCAGCTTTTCAGCAGGCGGACAGCCCCAGCATTTT. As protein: CASSFSAGGQPQHF.

The CDR3 spells CASSQEGTTEETQYF. The CDR3, as DNA: TGTGCCAGCAGCCAAGAGGGGACGACCGAGGAGACCCAGTACTTC. The chain is built from TRBV4-2 and TRBJ2-5; the D gene could be TRBD1 or TRBD2 (5 bases each). Trimming pared 0 bases from V and 5 bases from J, leaving 13 bases between. Germline V gene data show CDR1 as LGHNA and CDR2 as YNFKEQ. The CDR3 has 15 amino acids.